A selection of T cell receptor beta chains follows, all from one sample in a study of CD8 T cells in ankylosing spondylitis. TCRdb re-called the 5' RACE reads through MiXCR, storing one row per CDR3 protein. The table shows under 450,000 distinct CDR3 sequences, with about 15% occurring only once. The sequencing sample was made of blood, either unsorted or a sorted T cell fraction (not recorded which). The receptors derive from a male donor with ankylosing spondylitis. CDR3s include the opening cysteine and the closing phenylalanine or tryptophan. A D gene is named only where the DNA matches it firmly. The size of a clone is reported for some rows only, either as once, few or many, or as a class for expanded clones.

TRBJ1-5 . TRBV7-9 . CASTRGGNSNQPQHF TGTGCCAGCACTCGTGGGGGGAATAGCAATCAGCCCCAGCATTTT
TRBJ1-1 . TRBV2 . CASSVIGTEAFF TGTGCCAGCAGTGTTATCGGAACTGAAGCTTTCTTT
TRBJ1-5 . TRBV6-1 . CASSEGGLRNQPQHF TGTGCCAGCAGTGAAGGGGGTCTGAGGAATCAGCCCCAGCATTTT
TRBJ2-1 TRBD2 TRBV7-2 few CASRSGLAGGPYNEQFF TGTGCCAGCCGGAGCGGTCTAGCGGGAGGCCCCTACAATGAGCAGTTCTTC
TRBJ1-2 TRBD1 TRBV5-1 few CASSRDSRGYTF TGCGCCAGCAGCCGGGACAGTCGGGGCTACACCTTC
TRBJ2-7 . TRBV11-2 few CASTKDTTVGISYEQYF TGTGCCAGCACCAAAGATACGACAGTTGGGATCTCCTACGAGCAGTACTTC
TRBJ2-1 TRBD2 TRBV6-5 few CASSYSSKTSGPSYNEQFF TGTGCCAGCAGTTACTCGTCAAAGACTAGCGGGCCCTCCTACAATGAGCAGTTCTTC
TRBJ1-5 . TRBV20-1 few CSASRDQGNQPQHF TGCAGTGCTAGCCGGGACCAGGGCAATCAGCCCCAGCATTTT
TRBJ1-2 . TRBV5-6 . CASSPQTVYYGYTF TGTGCCAGCAGCCCGCAGACAGTTTACTATGGCTACACCTTC
TRBJ2-3 . TRBV15 . CATSRDRISTDTQYF TGTGCCACCAGCAGAGATCGGATTAGCACAGATACGCAGTATTTT
TRBJ2-7 . TRBV12-3/TRBV12-4 many CASSFGGTYEQYF TGTGCCAGCAGTTTCGGGGGAACCTACGAGCAGTACTTC
TRBJ2-7 . TRBV5-1 many CASSLESRGYEQYF TGCGCCAGCAGCTTGGAAAGCAGGGGCTACGAGCAGTACTTC
TRBJ1-1 TRBD1 TRBV7-2 . CASSSRTGGSTEAFF TGTGCCAGCAGCTCGCGGACAGGGGGGAGCACTGAAGCTTTCTTT
TRBJ2-1 . TRBV6-2/TRBV6-3 . CASSYGPVGNEQFF TGTGCCAGCAGTTACGGCCCCGTAGGCAATGAGCAGTTCTTC
TRBJ1-4 TRBD1 TRBV20-1 . CSAGGTGLTGLIF TGCAGTGCTGGCGGGACAGGGTTGACCGGCCTGATTTTT
TRBJ2-7 . TRBV5-1 . CASSLGGTDAYEQYF TGCGCCAGCAGCTTGGGGGGGACGGACGCCTACGAGCAGTACTTC
TRBJ1-1 . TRBV11-2 . CASSLWGADTEAFF TGTGCCAGCAGCTTATGGGGGGCGGACACTGAAGCTTTCTTT
TRBJ2-3 . TRBV9 few CASSLAPVTDTQYF TGTGCCAGCAGCTTAGCACCCGTCACAGATACGCAGTATTTT
TRBJ2-1 TRBD2 TRBV2 few CASKRESLDNEQFF TGTGCCAGCAAGCGGGAGAGTTTAGACAATGAGCAGTTCTTC
TRBJ1-5 . TRBV6-1 few CASSPGGGRVQPQHF TGTGCCAGCAGCCCCGGGGGGGGCAGGGTTCAGCCCCAGCATTTT
TRBJ1-1 TRBD1 TRBV20-1 few CSAKGGTGLYTEAFF TGCAGTGCTAAAGGGGGGACAGGGTTGTACACTGAAGCTTTCTTT
TRBJ1-2 TRBD1 TRBV7-9 . CASSIGTGNNYGYTF TGTGCCAGCAGCATAGGGACAGGAAACAACTATGGCTACACCTTC
TRBJ2-3 TRBD2 TRBV14 . CASTDGGSGPDTQYF TGTGCCAGCACGGACGGGGGGTCGGGGCCAGATACGCAGTATTTT
TRBJ1-1 . TRBV30 . CAWSWGIEAFF TGTGCCTGGAGTTGGGGCATTGAAGCTTTCTTT
TRBJ2-4 TRBD2 TRBV2 . CASRILAGGDIQYF TGTGCCAGCAGGATTCTAGCGGGGGGGGACATTCAGTACTTC
TRBJ1-6 . TRBV4-2 . CASSQGELANSPLHF TGTGCCAGCAGCCAAGGGGAGCTCGCCAATTCACCCCTCCACTTT
TRBJ1-1 . TRBV15 . CATSRVRQGGTEAFF TGTGCCACCAGCAGAGTCCGGCAAGGGGGGACTGAAGCTTTCTTT
TRBJ2-7 . TRBV20-1 . CSATRVTEQYF TGCAGTGCTACAAGGGTTACCGAGCAGTACTTC
TRBJ1-5 TRBD1 TRBV12-3/TRBV12-4 many CASSTGQGQPQHF TGTGCCAGCAGCACGGGACAGGGGCAGCCCCAGCATTTT
TRBJ2-6 . TRBV27 . CASSFRGPPGANVLTF TGTGCCAGCAGTTTCCGGGGTCCCCCTGGGGCCAACGTCCTGACTTTC
TRBJ2-3 TRBD2 TRBV11-2 . CASSLGAAGGHTDTQYF TGTGCCAGCAGCTTAGGAGCAGCGGGGGGGCACACAGATACGCAGTATTTT
TRBJ2-2 TRBD2 TRBV4-1 . CASSQDLDSGRIGELFF TGCGCCAGCAGCCAAGATCTGGATAGCGGGAGAATCGGGGAGCTGTTTTTT
TRBJ2-1 . TRBV11-2 . CASTQGAGTHNEQFF TGTGCCAGCACCCAAGGGGCGGGCACACACAATGAGCAGTTCTTC
TRBJ1-2 . TRBV4-1 . CASSQDWRGYTF TGCGCCAGCAGCCAAGATTGGCGGGGCTACACCTTC
TRBJ1-2 . TRBV5-1 few CASSPRGGHSYGYTF TGCGCCAGCAGCCCGAGGGGGGGGCACAGCTATGGCTACACCTTC
TRBJ2-5 . TRBV29-1 many CSVDVQGFGETQYF TGCAGCGTTGACGTACAGGGCTTCGGTGAGACCCAGTACTTC
TRBJ1-1 . TRBV19 few CASNSGGKNTEAFF TGTGCCAGTAATTCGGGCGGCAAGAACACTGAAGCTTTCTTT
TRBJ1-5 . TRBV6-5 few CASSYSAGNGQPQHF TGTGCCAGCAGTTACTCGGCAGGGAATGGTCAGCCCCAGCATTTT
TRBJ2-1 . TRBV7-2 many CASSLRGLTNEQFF TGTGCCAGCAGCTTAAGGGGACTCACAAATGAGCAGTTCTTC
TRBJ1-5 TRBD1 TRBV27 . CASRGEQGVSQHF TGTGCCAGCAGAGGTGAACAGGGGGTGTCCCAGCATTTT
TRBJ1-1 . TRBV11-3 few CASSLQGTQNTEAFF TGTGCCAGCAGCTTACAAGGAACACAGAACACTGAAGCTTTCTTT
TRBJ2-7 . TRBV20-1 many CSATYEQYF TGCAGTGCCACCTACGAGCAGTACTTC
TRBJ2-7 TRBD2 TRBV20-1 once CSATPGTSGTYEQYF TGCAGTGCTACTCCCGGGACTAGCGGGACCTACGAGCAGTACTTC
TRBJ1-6 . TRBV7-3 . CASSYHQGPLHF TGTGCCAGCAGCTATCACCAGGGACCCCTCCACTTT
TRBJ2-5 . TRBV12-3/TRBV12-4 many CASSRTRQETQYF TGTGCCAGCAGTCGGACACGCCAAGAGACCCAGTACTTC
TRBJ2-3 . TRBV20-1 . CSARTTRREDTQYF TGCAGTGCTCGGACCACCCGGAGAGAAGATACGCAGTATTTT
TRBJ2-1 . TRBV7-9 many CASSLRRGTYNEQFF TGTGCCAGCAGCTTAAGGCGGGGCACCTACAATGAGCAGTTCTTC
TRBJ2-2 TRBD2 TRBV3-1 few CASRGKRGIYTGELFF TGTGCCAGCAGGGGTAAGCGGGGTATTTACACCGGGGAGCTGTTTTTT
TRBJ2-7 TRBD2 TRBV29-1 . CSVEKLAGGGYEQYF TGCAGCGTTGAAAAGTTAGCGGGAGGGGGGTACGAGCAGTACTTC